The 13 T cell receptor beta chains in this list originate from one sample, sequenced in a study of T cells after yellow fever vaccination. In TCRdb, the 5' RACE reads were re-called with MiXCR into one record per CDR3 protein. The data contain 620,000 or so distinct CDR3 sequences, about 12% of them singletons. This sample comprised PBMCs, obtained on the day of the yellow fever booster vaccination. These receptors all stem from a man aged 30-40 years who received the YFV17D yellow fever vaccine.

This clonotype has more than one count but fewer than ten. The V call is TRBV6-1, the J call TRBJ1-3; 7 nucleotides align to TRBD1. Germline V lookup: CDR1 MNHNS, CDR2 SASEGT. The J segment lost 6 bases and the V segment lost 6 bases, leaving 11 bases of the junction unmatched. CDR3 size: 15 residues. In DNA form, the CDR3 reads TGTGCCAGCAGAGGAGAACAGGGGATCTTAAACACCATATATTTT. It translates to CASRGEQGILNTIYF.

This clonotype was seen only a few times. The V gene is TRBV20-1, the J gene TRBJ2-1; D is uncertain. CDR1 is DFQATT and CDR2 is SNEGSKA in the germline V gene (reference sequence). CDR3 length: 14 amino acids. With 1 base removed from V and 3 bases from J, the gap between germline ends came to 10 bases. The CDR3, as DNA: TGCAGTGCTAGAGGTGGCGGATTCTACAATGAGCAGTTCTTC. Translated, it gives CSARGGGFYNEQFF.

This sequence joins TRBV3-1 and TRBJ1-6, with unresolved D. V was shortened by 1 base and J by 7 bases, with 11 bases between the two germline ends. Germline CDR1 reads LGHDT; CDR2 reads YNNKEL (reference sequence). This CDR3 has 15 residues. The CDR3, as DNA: TGTGCCAGCAGCCAAGGGCCGGATTCAAATTCACCCCTCCACTTT. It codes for CASSQGPDSNSPLHF.

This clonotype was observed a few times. The CDR3 nucleotides read TGTGCCAGCAGACCTCAGGGTTACAATGAGCAGTTCTTC. Its protein product is CASRPQGYNEQFF. The rearrangement joins TRBV6-1 to TRBJ2-1; tentatively, D is TRBD1 (5 bases). The germline V gene has CDR1 MNHNS and CDR2 SASEGT. V lost 6 bases, J lost 4 bases, and 10 bases lay in between. CDR3 length equals 13 residues.

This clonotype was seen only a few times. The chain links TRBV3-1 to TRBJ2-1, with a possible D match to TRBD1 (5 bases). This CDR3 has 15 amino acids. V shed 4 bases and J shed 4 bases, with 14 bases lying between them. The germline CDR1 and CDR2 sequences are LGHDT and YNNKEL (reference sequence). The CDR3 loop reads CASSRVRRQYNEQFF. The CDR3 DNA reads TGTGCCAGCAGCCGGGTGAGGAGACAGTACAATGAGCAGTTCTTC.

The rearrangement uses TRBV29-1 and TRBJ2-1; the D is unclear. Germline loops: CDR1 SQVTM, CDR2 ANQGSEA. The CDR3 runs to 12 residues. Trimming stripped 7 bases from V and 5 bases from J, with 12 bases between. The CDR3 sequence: CSASTWDNEQFF. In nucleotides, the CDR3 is TGCAGCGCCTCGACTTGGGACAATGAGCAGTTCTTC.

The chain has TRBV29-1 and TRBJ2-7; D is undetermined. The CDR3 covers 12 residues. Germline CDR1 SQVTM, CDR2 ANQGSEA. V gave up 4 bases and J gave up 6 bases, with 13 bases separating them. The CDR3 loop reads CSVAYRGSEQYF. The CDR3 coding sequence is TGCAGCGTTGCCTACCGTGGTTCCGAGCAGTACTTC.

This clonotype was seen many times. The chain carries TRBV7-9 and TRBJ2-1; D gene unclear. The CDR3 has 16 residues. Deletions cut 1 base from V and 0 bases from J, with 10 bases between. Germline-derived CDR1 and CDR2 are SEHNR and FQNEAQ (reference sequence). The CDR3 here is CASSLELLSSYNEQFF. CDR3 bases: TGTGCCAGCAGCTTAGAACTTTTAAGCTCCTACAATGAGCAGTTCTTC.

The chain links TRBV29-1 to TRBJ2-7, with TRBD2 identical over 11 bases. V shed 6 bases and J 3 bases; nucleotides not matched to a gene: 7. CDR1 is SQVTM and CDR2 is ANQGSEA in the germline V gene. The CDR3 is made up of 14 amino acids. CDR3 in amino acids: CSVIGTSGNYEQYF. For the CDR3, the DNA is TGCAGCGTCATTGGGACTAGCGGAAACTACGAGCAGTACTTC.

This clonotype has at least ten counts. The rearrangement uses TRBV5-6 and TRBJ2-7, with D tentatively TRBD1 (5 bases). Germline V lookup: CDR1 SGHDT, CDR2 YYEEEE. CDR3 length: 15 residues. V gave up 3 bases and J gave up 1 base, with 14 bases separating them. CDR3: CASSSTGELSYEQYF. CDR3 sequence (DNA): TGTGCCAGCAGCTCAACAGGAGAACTGTCCTACGAGCAGTACTTC.

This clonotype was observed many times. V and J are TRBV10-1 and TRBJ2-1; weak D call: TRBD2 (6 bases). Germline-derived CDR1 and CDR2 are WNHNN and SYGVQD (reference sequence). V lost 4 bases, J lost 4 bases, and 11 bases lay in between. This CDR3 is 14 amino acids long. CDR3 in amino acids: CASSVSGTYNEQFF. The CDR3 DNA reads TGCGCCAGCAGTGTCTCAGGGACTTACAATGAGCAGTTCTTC.

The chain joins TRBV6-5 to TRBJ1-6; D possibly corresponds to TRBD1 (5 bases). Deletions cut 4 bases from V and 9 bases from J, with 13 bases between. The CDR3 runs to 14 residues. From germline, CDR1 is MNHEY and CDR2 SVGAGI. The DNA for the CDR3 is TGTGCCAGCAGTTCTCTCGATGGGGGTTCACCCCTCCACTTT. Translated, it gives CASSSLDGGSPLHF.

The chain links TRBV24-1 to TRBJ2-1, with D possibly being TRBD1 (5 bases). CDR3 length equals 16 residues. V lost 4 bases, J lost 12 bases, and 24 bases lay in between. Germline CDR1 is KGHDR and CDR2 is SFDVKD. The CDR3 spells CATSDPIKEPWQGQFF. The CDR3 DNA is TGTGCCACCAGTGACCCCATCAAGGAGCCTTGGCAGGGGCAGTTCTTC.